The clone carrying this T cell receptor (beta chain) appeared a few times. This sample was taken from a study of T-cell reconstitution after alpha-beta-depleted transplantation in children. Per germline, CDR1 SGHTA and CDR2 FQGNSA. The CDR3 loop spans 14 amino acids. The V gene lost 5 bases and the J gene lost 1 base, with 11 bases spanning the gap. The authors prepared the TCRbeta library with unique molecular identifiers. TCRdb ran MiXCR on the PCR reads and lists one entry per CDR3 protein. In the table there are about 200,000 distinct CDR3 sequences, roughly 14% of which are singletons. The clonotype comes from a human donor who donated a stem cell graft to a child with acute lymphoblastic leukemia. Sequencing was performed on PBMCs from the stem cell graft donor, taken from the stem cell graft. V and J are TRBV7-2 and TRBJ2-5, with D possibly matching TRBD2 (5 bases). This chain's CDR3 is CASSHGLIQETQYF. In DNA form, the CDR3 reads TGTGCCAGCAGCCACGGACTGATCCAAGAGACCCAGTACTTC.